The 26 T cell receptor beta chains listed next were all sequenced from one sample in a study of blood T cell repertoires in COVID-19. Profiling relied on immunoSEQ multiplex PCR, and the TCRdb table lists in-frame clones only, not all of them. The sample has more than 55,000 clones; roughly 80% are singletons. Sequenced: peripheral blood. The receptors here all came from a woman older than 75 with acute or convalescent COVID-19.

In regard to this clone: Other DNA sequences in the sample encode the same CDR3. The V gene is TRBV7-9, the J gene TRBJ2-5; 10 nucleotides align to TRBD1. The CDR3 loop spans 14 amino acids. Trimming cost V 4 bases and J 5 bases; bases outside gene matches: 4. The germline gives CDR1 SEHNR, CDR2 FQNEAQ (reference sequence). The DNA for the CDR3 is TGTGCCAGCAGCTCGACAGGGGGCAGTGAGACCCAGTACTTC. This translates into CASSSTGGSETQYF.

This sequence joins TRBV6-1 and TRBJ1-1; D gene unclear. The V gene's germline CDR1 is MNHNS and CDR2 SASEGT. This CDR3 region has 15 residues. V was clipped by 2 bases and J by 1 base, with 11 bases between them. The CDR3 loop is CASSELGGGNTEAFF. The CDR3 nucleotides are TGTGCCAGCAGTGAACTCGGCGGAGGGAACACTGAAGCTTTCTTT.

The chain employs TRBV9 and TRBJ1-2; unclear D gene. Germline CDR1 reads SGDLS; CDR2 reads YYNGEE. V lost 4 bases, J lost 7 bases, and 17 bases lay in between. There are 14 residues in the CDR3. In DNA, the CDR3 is TGTGCCAGCAGCCCCCAAGACTTGGGTGGTGGCTACACCTTC. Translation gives CASSPQDLGGGYTF.

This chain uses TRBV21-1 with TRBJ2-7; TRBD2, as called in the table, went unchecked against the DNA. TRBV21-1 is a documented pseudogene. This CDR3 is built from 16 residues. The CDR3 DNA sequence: TGTGCCAGCAGCAGGGAAGGGACTGAACGTTCCTACGAGCAGTACTTC. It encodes CASSREGTERSYEQYF.

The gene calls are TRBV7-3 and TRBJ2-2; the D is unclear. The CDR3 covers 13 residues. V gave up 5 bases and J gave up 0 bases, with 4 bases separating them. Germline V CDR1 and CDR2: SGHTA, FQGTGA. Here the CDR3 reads CASSGPNTGELFF. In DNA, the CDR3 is TGTGCCAGCAGCGGGCCGAACACCGGGGAGCTGTTTTTT.

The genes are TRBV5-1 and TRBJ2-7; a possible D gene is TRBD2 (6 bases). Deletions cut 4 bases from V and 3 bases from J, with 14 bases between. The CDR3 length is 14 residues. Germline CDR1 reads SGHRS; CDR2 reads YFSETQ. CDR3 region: CASSITAGSYEQYF. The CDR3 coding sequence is TGCGCCAGCAGCATTACAGCCGGGAGCTACGAGCAGTACTTC.

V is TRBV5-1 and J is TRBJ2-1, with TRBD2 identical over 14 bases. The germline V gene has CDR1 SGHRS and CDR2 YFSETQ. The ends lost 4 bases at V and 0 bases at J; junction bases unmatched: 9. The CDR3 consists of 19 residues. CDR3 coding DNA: TGCGCCAGCAGCGTAGGACTAGCGGGGGGCATCAGCTCCTACAATGAGCAGTTCTTC. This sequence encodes CASSVGLAGGISSYNEQFF.

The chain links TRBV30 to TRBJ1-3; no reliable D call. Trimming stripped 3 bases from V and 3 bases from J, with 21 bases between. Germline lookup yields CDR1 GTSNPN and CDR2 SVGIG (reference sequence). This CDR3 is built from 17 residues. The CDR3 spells CAWSSSRRGSVGNTIYF. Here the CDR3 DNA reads TGTGCCTGGAGCTCATCCCGCCGGGGTAGTGTTGGAAACACCATATATTTT.

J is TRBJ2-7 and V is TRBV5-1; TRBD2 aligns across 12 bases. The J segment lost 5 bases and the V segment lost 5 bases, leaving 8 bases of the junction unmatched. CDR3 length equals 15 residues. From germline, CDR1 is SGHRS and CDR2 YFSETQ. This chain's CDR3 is CASRFGTSGLNEQYF. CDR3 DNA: TGCGCCAGCAGATTTGGGACTAGCGGGTTGAACGAGCAGTACTTC.

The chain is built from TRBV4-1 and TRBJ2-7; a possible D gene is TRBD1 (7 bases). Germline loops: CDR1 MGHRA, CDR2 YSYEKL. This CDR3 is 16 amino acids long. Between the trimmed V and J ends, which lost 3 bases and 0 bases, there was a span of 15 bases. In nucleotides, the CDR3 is TGCGCCAGCAGCCAGGCTCCAGGGGGGAACTCCTACGAGCAGTACTTC. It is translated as CASSQAPGGNSYEQYF.

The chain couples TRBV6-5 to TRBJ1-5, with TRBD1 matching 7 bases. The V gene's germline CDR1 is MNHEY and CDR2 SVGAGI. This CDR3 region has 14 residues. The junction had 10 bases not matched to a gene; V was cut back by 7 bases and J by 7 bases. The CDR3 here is CASNTDRTRQPQHF. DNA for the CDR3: TGTGCCAGCAATACGGACAGGACGAGGCAGCCCCAGCATTTT.

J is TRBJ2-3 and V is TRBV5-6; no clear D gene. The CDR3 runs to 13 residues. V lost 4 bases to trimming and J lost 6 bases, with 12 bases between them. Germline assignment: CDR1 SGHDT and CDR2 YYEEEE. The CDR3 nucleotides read TGTGCCAGCAGCCTCCACATGGTGGATACGCAGTATTTT. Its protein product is CASSLHMVDTQYF.

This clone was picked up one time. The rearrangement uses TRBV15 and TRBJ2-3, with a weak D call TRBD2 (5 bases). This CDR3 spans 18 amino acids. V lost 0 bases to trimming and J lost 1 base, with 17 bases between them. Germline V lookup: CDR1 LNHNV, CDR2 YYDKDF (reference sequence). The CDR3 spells CATSREIHRGIRTDTQYF. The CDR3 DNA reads TGTGCCACCAGCAGAGAAATCCACCGGGGAATACGCACAGATACGCAGTATTTT.

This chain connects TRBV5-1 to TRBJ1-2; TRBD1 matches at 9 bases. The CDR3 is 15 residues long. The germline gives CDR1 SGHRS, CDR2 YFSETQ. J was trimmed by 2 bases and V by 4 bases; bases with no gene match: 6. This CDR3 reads CASSLTGGANYGYTF. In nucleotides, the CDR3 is TGCGCCAGCAGCCTAACAGGGGGCGCGAACTATGGCTACACCTTC.

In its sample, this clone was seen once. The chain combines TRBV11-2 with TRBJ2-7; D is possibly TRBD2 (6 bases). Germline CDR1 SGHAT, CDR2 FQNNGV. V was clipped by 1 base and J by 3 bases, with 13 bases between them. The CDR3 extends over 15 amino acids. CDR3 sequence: CASSLGAGDFYEQYF. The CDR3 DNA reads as TGTGCCAGCAGCTTAGGAGCGGGTGATTTCTACGAGCAGTACTTC.

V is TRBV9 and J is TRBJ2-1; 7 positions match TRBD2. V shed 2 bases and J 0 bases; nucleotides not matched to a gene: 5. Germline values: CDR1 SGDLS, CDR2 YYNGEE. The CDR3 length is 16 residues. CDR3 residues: CASSVGLLSSYNEQFF. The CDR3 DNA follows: TGTGCCAGCAGCGTGGGACTATTAAGCTCCTACAATGAGCAGTTCTTC.

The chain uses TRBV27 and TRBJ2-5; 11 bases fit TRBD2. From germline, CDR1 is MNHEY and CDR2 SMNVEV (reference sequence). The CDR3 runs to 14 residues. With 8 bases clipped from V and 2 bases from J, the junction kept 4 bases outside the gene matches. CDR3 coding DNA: TGTGCCAGCCGAAGGACTAGCGGGCAAGAGACCCAGTACTTC. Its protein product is CASRRTSGQETQYF.

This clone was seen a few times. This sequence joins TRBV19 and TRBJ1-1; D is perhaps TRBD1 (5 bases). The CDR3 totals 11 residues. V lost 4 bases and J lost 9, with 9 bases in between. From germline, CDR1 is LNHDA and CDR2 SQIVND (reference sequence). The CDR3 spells CASSRTNQAFF. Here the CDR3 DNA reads TGTGCCAGTAGTAGGACAAACCAAGCTTTCTTT.

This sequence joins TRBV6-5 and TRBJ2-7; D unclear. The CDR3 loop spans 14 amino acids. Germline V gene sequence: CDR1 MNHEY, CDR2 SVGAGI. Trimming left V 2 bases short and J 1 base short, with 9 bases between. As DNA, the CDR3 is TGTGCCAGCAGTTACCAAGACACATCCTACGAGCAGTACTTC. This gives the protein CASSYQDTSYEQYF.

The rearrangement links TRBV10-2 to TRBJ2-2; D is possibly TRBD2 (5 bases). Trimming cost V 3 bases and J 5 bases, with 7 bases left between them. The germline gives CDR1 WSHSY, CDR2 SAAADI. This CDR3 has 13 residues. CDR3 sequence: CASSDPGTGELFF. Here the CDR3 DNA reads TGCGCCAGCAGTGACCCGGGGACCGGGGAGCTGTTTTTT.

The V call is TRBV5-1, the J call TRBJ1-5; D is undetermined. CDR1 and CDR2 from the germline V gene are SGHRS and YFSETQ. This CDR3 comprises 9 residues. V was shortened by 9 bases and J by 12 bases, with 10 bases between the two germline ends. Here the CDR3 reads CANVGCQHF. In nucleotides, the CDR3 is TGCGCCAACGTCGGTTGCCAGCATTTT.

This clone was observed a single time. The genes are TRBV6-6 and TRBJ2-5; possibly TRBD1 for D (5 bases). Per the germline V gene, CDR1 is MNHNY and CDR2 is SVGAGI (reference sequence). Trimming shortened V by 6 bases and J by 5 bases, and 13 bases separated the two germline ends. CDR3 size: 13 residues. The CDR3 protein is CASRQGLVETQYF. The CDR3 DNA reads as TGTGCCAGCAGGCAGGGTCTTGTTGAGACCCAGTACTTC.

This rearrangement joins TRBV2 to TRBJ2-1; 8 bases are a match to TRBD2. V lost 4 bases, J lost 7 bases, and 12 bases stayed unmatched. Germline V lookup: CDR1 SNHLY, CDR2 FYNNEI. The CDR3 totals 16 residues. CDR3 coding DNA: TGTGCCAGCAGTGGTGAGGGGGTAGCGGGGAGGAATGAGCAGTTCTTC. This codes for CASSGEGVAGRNEQFF.

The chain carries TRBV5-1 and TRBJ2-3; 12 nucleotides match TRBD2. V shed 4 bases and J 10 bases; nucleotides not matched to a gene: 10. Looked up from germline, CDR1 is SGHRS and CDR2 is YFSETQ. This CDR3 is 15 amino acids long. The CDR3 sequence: CASSDRTSGAVAQYF. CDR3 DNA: TGCGCCAGCAGCGATCGGACTAGCGGGGCCGTGGCGCAGTATTTT.

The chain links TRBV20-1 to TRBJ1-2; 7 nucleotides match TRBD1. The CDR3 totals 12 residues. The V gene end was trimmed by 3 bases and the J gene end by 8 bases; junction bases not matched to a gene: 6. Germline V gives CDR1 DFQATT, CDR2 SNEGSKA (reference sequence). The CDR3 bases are TGCAGTGCTAGTCAGGGGGGCTGGGGCTACACCTTC. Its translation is CSASQGGWGYTF.

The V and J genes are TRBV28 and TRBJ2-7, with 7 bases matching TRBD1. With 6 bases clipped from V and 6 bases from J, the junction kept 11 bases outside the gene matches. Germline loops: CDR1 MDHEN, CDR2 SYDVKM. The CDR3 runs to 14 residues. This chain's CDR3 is CASSSTRQGREQYF. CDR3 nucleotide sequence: TGTGCCAGCAGCTCCACCAGACAGGGTCGCGAGCAGTACTTC.